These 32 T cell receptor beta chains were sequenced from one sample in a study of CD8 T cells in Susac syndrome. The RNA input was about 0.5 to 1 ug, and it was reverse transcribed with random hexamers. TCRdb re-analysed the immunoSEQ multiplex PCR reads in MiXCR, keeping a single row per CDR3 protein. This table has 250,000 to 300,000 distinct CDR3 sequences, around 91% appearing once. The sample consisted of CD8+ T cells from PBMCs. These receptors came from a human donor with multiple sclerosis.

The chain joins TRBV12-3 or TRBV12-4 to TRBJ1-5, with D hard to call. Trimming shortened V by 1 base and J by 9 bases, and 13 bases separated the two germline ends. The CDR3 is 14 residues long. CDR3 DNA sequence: TGTGCCAGCAGTTTAGACGGTATGGGGAGGCCCCAGCATTTT. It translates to CASSLDGMGRPQHF.

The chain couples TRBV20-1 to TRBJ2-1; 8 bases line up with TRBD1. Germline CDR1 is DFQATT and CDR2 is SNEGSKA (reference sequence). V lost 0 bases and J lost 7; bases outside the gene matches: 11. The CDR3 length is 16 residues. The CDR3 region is CSARDPGQASYNEQFF. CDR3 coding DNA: TGCAGTGCTAGAGATCCGGGACAGGCCTCTTATAATGAGCAGTTCTTC.

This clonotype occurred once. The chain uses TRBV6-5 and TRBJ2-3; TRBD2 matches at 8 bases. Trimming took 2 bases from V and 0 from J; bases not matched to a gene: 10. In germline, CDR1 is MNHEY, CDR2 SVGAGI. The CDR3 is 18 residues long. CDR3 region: CASSYTIRTSPSTDTQYF. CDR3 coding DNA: TGTGCCAGCAGTTACACTATCCGGACTAGCCCAAGCACAGATACGCAGTATTTT.

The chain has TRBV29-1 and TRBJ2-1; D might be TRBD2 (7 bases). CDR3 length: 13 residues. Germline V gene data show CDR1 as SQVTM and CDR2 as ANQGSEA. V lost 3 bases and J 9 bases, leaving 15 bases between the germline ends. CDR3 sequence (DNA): TGCAGCGTTGACCGGGGGGCGGCGTCTGAGCAGTTCTTC. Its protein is CSVDRGAASEQFF.

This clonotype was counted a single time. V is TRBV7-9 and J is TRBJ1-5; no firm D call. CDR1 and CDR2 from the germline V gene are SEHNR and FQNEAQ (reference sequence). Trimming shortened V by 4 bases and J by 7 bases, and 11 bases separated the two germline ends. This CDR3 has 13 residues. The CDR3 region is CASSSWGGQPQHF. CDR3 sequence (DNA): TGTGCCAGCAGCTCCTGGGGAGGGCAGCCCCAGCATTTT.

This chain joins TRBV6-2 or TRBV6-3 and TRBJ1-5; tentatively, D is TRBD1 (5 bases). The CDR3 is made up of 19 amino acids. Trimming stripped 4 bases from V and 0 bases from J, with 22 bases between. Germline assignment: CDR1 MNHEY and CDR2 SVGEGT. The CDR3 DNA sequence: TGTGCCAGCAGTTCAGACCCACTCGTGCCAGGGTATAGCAATCAGCCCCAGCATTTT. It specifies CASSSDPLVPGYSNQPQHF.

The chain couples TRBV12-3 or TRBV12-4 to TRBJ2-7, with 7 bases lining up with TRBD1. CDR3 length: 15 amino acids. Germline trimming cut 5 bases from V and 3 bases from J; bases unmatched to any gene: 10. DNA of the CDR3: TGTGCCAGCAGTGATACAGGGACAGTTAGCTACGAGCAGTACTTC. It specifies CASSDTGTVSYEQYF.

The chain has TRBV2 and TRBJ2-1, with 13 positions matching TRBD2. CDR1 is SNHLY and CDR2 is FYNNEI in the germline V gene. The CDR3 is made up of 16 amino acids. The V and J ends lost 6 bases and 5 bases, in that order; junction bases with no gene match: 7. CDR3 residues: CASSGTSGGVDNEQFF. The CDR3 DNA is TGTGCCAGCAGCGGTACTAGCGGGGGGGTAGACAATGAGCAGTTCTTC.

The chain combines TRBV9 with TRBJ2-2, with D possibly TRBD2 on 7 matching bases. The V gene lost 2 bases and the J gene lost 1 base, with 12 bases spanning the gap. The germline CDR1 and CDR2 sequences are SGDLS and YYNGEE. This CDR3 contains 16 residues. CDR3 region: CASSVGGGMNTGELFF. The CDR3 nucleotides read TGTGCCAGCAGCGTGGGAGGGGGAATGAACACCGGGGAGCTGTTTTTT.

The CDR3 DNA sequence: TGTGCCAGCTCACCACTAGGGGGGAACACTGAAGCTTTCTTT. Translated: CASSPLGGNTEAFF. J is TRBJ1-1 and V is TRBV18; possible D gene TRBD1, 6 bases. The ends were cut back, 1 base at V and 1 base at J, with 7 bases in the middle. The germline V gene has CDR1 KGHSH and CDR2 LQKENI. The length of the CDR3 is 14 residues. Full variable domain (missing parts from reference TRBV18 and TRBJ1-1): NAGVMQNPRHLVRRRGQEARLRCSPMKGHSHVYWYRQLPEEGLKFMVYLQKENIIDESGMPKERFSAEFPKEGPSILRIQQVVRGDSAAYFCASSPLGGNTEAFFGQGTRLTVV.

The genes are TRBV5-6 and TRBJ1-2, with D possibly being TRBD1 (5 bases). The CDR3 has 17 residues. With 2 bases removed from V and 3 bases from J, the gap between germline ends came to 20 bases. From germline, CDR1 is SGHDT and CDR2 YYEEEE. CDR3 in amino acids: CASSFDRGSVEDYGYTF. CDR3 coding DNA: TGTGCCAGCAGCTTTGACAGAGGGAGTGTCGAAGACTATGGCTACACCTTC.

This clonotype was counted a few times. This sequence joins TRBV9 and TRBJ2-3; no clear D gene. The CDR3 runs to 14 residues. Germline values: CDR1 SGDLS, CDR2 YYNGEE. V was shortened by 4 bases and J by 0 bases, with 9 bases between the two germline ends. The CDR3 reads CASSPGGSTDTQYF. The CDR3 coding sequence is TGTGCCAGCAGCCCTGGCGGAAGCACAGATACGCAGTATTTT.

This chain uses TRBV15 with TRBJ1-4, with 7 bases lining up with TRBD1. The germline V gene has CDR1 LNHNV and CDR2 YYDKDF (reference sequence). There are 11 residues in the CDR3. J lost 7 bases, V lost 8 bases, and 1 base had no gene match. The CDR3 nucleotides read TGTGCCACCTCAGGGGGTGAAAAACTGTTTTTT. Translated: CATSGGEKLFF.

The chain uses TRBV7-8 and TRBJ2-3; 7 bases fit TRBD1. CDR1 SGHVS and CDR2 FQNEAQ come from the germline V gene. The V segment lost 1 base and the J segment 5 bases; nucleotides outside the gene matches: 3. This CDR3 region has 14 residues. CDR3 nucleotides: TGTGCCAGCAGCTTAGAAAGGGGGCAAGATACGCAGTATTTT. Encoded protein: CASSLERGQDTQYF.

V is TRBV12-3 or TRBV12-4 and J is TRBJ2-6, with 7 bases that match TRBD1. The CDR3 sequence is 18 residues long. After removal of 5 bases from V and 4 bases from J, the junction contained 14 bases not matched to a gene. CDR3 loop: CASSAPGQLARGANVLTF. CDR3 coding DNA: TGTGCCAGCAGTGCCCCGGGACAGCTTGCTCGGGGGGCCAACGTCCTGACTTTC.

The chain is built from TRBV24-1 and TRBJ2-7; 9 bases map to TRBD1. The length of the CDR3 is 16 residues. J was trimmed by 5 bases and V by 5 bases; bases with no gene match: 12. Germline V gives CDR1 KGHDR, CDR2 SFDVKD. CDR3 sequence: CATSVSTGQGIHEQYF. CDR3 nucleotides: TGTGCCACCAGTGTCTCCACGGGACAGGGCATCCACGAGCAGTACTTC.

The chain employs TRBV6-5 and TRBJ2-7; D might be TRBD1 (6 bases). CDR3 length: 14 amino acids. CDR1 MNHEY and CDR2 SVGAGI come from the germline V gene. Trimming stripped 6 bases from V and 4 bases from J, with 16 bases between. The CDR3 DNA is TGTGCCAGCAGCCGAAACAGTAGGGGGTACGAGCAGTACTTC. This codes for CASSRNSRGYEQYF.

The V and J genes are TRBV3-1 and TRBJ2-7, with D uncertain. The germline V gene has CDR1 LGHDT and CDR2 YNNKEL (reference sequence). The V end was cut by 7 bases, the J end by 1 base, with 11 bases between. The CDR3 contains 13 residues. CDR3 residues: CASNGVSSYEQYF. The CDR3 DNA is TGTGCCAGCAATGGGGTCTCATCCTACGAGCAGTACTTC.

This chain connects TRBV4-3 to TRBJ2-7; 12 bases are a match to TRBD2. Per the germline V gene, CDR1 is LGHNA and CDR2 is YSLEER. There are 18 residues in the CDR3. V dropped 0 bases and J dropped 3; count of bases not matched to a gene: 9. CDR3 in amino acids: CASSQDSLGLAGNYEQYF. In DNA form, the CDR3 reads TGCGCCAGCAGCCAAGATAGTCTCGGACTAGCGGGAAACTACGAGCAGTACTTC.

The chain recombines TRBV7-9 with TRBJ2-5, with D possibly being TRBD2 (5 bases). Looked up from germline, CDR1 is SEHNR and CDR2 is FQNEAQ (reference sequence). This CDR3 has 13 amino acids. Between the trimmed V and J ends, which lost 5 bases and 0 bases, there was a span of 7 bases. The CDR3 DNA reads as TGTGCCAGCAGCCCCGGGGACCAAGAGACCCAGTACTTC. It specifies CASSPGDQETQYF.

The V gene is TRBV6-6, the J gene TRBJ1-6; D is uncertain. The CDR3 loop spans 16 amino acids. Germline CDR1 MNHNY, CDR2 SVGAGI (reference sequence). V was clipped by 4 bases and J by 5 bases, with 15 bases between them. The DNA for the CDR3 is TGTGCCAGCAGTTCCCGGTGGGTAGGCCATAATTCACCCCTCCACTTT. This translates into CASSSRWVGHNSPLHF.

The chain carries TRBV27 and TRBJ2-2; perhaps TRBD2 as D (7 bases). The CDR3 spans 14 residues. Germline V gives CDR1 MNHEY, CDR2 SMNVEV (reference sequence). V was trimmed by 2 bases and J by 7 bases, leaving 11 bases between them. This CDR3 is CASSLGGADGELFF. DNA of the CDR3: TGTGCCAGCAGTTTAGGGGGGGCGGACGGGGAGCTGTTTTTT.

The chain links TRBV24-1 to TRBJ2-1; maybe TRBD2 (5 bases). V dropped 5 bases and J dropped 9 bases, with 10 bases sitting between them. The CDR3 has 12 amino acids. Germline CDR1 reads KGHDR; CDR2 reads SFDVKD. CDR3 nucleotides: TGTGCCACCAGTGGCCTAGCTGGTGAGCAGTTCTTC. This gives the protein CATSGLAGEQFF.

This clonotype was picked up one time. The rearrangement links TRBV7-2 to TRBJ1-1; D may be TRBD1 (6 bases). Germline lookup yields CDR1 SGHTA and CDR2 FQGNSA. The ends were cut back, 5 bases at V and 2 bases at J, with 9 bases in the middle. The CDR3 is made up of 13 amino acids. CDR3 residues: CASSRDKNTEAFF. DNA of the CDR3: TGTGCCAGCAGCAGGGACAAAAACACTGAAGCTTTCTTT.

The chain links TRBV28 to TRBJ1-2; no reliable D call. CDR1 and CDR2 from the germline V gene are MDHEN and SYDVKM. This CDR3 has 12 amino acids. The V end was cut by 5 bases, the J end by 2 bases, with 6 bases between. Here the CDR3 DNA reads TGTGCCAGCAGTACGTCCAACTATGGCTACACCTTC. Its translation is CASSTSNYGYTF.

In DNA form, the CDR3 reads TGCAGTGCTAGATGGGTCTATAACTCCTACGAGCAGTACTTC. It specifies CSARWVYNSYEQYF. This rearrangement joins TRBV20-1 to TRBJ2-7; D call uncertain. Trimming left V 2 bases short and J 0 bases short, with 11 bases between. From germline, CDR1 is DFQATT and CDR2 SNEGSKA (reference sequence). The CDR3 totals 14 residues.

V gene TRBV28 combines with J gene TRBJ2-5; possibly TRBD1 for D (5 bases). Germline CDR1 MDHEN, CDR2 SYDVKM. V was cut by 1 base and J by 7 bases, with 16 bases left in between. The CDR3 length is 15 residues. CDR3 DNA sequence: TGTGCCAGCAGTTTATCTGTGGCTGGGCAGGGGACCCAGTACTTC. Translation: CASSLSVAGQGTQYF.

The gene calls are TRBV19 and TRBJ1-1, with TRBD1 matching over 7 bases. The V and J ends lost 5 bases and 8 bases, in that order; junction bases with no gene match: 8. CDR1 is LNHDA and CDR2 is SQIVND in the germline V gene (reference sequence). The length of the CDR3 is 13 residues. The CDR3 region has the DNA TGTGCCAGTAGTCAAAAGGGGGCGGTGGAAGCTTTCTTT. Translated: CASSQKGAVEAFF.

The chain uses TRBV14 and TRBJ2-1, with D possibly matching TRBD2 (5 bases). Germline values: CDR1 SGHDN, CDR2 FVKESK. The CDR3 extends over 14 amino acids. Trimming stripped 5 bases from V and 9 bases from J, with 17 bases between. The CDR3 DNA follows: TGTGCCAGCAGCTTGTTGGAAGAAGCGGTTGAGCAGTTCTTC. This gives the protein CASSLLEEAVEQFF.

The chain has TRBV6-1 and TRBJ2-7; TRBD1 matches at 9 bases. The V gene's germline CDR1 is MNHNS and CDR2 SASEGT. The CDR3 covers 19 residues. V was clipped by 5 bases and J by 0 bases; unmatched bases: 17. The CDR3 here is CASSRTGTGWRAHSYEQYF. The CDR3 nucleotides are TGTGCCAGCAGTCGGACCGGGACAGGGTGGCGGGCCCACTCCTACGAGCAGTACTTC.

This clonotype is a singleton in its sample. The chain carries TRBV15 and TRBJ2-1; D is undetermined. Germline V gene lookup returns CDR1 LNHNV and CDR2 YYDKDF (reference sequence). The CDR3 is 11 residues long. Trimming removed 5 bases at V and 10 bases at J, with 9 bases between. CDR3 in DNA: TGTGCCACCAGCCGCCTAGGGGAGCAGTTCTTC. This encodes CATSRLGEQFF.

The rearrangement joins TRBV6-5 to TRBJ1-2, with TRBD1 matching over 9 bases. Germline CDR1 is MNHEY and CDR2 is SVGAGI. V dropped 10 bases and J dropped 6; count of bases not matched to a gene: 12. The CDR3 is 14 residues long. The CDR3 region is CATLSPGTGNGYTF. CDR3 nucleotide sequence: TGTGCCACCCTCTCCCCCGGGACAGGGAATGGCTACACCTTC.